These 30 T cell receptor beta chains came from one sample sequenced in a study of PD-1 blockade in mismatch repair-deficient tumors. This table comes from immunoSEQ multiplex PCR, and its TCRdb copy is limited to in-frame clones, with some not included. The data hold 120,000 or so clones, with approximately 90% observed a single time. The source was peripheral blood, collected 44 weeks after starting pembrolizumab. The receptor source for this set is an adult with mismatch repair-deficient cancer.

J is TRBJ1-1 and V is TRBV7-7, with D uncertain. Per germline, CDR1 SSHAT and CDR2 FNYEAQ (reference sequence). The V gene lost 3 bases and the J gene lost 5 bases, with 16 bases spanning the gap. This CDR3 is built from 15 residues. CDR3 nucleotide sequence: TGTGCCAGCAGCTTGGTTCAAAACTGGGCTACTGAAGCTTTCTTT. This translates into CASSLVQNWATEAFF.

V is TRBV7-9 and J is TRBJ2-7; D possibly corresponds to TRBD2 (5 bases). CDR1 and CDR2 from the germline V gene are SEHNR and FQNEAQ (reference sequence). V lost 4 bases and J lost 5, with 9 bases in between. The CDR3 is made up of 12 amino acids. This CDR3 reads CASSSHGNEQYF. The CDR3 DNA sequence: TGTGCCAGCAGCTCCCACGGGAACGAGCAGTACTTC. Full variable domain (outside the CDR3, taken from reference TRBV7-9 and TRBJ2-7): DTGVSQNPRHKITKRGQNVTFRCDPISEHNRLYWYRQTLGQGPEFLTYFQNEAQLEKSRLLSDRFSAERPKGSFSTLEIQRTEQGDSAMYLCASSSHGNEQYFGPGTRLTVT.

This chain uses TRBV10-1 with TRBJ2-7, with D possibly TRBD1 on 5 matching bases. Looked up from germline, CDR1 is WNHNN and CDR2 is SYGVQD (reference sequence). V gave up 8 bases and J gave up 2 bases, with 25 bases separating them. The CDR3 loop spans 17 amino acids. This chain's CDR3 is CASRRQGRFRPTYEQYF. CDR3 nucleotides: TGCGCCAGCCGGCGGCAGGGCCGATTCAGACCTACCTACGAGCAGTACTTC.

V is TRBV29-1 and J is TRBJ2-5, with 8 nucleotides matching TRBD1. J lost 1 base, V lost 0 bases, and 10 bases had no gene match. Germline values: CDR1 SQVTM, CDR2 ANQGSEA. CDR3 size: 17 residues. DNA for the CDR3: TGCAGCGTTGAAGATCTTCATGGACAGGGACGCCAAGAGACCCAGTACTTC. Its translation: CSVEDLHGQGRQETQYF.

The chain recombines TRBV5-6 with TRBJ2-7; no definite D call. Trimming shortened V by 4 bases and J by 2 bases, and 13 bases separated the two germline ends. CDR1 SGHDT and CDR2 YYEEEE come from the germline V gene. This CDR3 spans 14 amino acids. The CDR3 coding sequence is TGTGCCAGCAGCCCCGGCTGGATGACCTACGAGCAGTACTTC. Amino acids: CASSPGWMTYEQYF.

Turning to this clone: Other DNA sequences in the same sample also yield this CDR3. Here the CDR3 DNA reads TGCGCCAGCAGCCAAGACCGGGGCTACGAGCAGTACTTC. Translating gives CASSQDRGYEQYF. This sequence joins TRBV4-3 and TRBJ2-7; weak D call: TRBD2 (5 bases). V was shortened by 0 bases and J by 3 bases, with 6 bases between the two germline ends. The CDR3 is made up of 13 amino acids. Germline CDR1 and CDR2: LGHNA and YSLEER.

The V gene is TRBV7-9, the J gene TRBJ2-5, with 10 positions matching TRBD1. CDR3 length: 19 residues. Trimming removed 2 bases from V and 0 bases from J; junction bases left unmatched: 12. Germline CDR1 reads SEHNR; CDR2 reads FQNEAQ (reference sequence). DNA for the CDR3: TGTGCCAGCAGCTTAATCGGGACAGGGGACGCCTTGTACCAAGAGACCCAGTACTTC. Its translation is CASSLIGTGDALYQETQYF.

The genes are TRBV7-9 and TRBJ2-1; D is possibly TRBD2 (6 bases). This CDR3 region has 17 residues. Trimming cost V 4 bases and J 6 bases, with 22 bases left between them. Germline V gene sequence: CDR1 SEHNR, CDR2 FQNEAQ (reference sequence). CDR3 sequence (DNA): TGTGCCAGCAGCTCACCTTCCCGGGACTGGATTATCAATGAGCAGTTCTTC. This encodes CASSSPSRDWIINEQFF.

The chain links TRBV7-9 to TRBJ2-2, with 9 bases matching TRBD1. The length of the CDR3 is 15 residues. The J segment lost 6 bases and the V segment lost 5 bases, leaving 7 bases of the junction unmatched. CDR1 SEHNR and CDR2 FQNEAQ come from the germline V gene (reference sequence). The CDR3 DNA reads TGTGCCAGCAGCCCTCGGGACAGGGACTCCGGGGAGCTGTTTTTT. Translating gives CASSPRDRDSGELFF.

J is TRBJ2-5 and V is TRBV5-1; the match to TRBD2 covers 9 bases. With V trimmed by 1 base and J by 2 bases, 6 bases remained unmatched. The CDR3 totals 16 residues. The germline gives CDR1 SGHRS, CDR2 YFSETQ. Here the CDR3 reads CASSLSRLAGQETQYF. The CDR3 DNA reads TGCGCCAGCAGCTTGTCCCGGCTAGCGGGGCAAGAGACCCAGTACTTC.

This rearrangement joins TRBV7-9 to TRBJ2-2; 7 bases are shared with TRBD1. Germline CDR1 reads SEHNR; CDR2 reads FQNEAQ (reference sequence). V gave up 4 bases and J gave up 1 base; unmatched junction bases: 6. The CDR3 length is 16 residues. CDR3 region: CASSSPGTENTGELFF. The CDR3, as DNA: TGTGCCAGCAGCTCGCCCGGGACAGAGAACACCGGGGAGCTGTTTTTT.

The chain combines TRBV5-6 with TRBJ1-1, with TRBD1 as a possible D gene (6 bases). The CDR3 spans 16 residues. Germline-derived CDR1 and CDR2 are SGHDT and YYEEEE. V was cut by 4 bases and J by 2 bases, with 18 bases left in between. Written as DNA, the CDR3 is TGTGCCAGCAGCGTCGCGGAAATGACAGGCAACACTGAAGCTTTCTTT. Its translation: CASSVAEMTGNTEAFF.

The rearrangement links TRBV25-1 to TRBJ2-2; a weak D match, TRBD1 (6 bases). Germline assignment: CDR1 MGHDK and CDR2 SYGVNS. Trimming cost V 4 bases and J 1 base, with 7 bases left between them. This CDR3 has 14 amino acids. CDR3 DNA sequence: TGTGCCAGCAGTGGGGGACAGAACACCGGGGAGCTGTTTTTT. Translated: CASSGGQNTGELFF.

The chain is built from TRBV5-4 and TRBJ2-3; TRBD1 aligns across 11 bases. The length of the CDR3 is 15 residues. The V gene's germline CDR1 is SGHNT and CDR2 YYREEE (reference sequence). The trim removed 3 bases at V and 6 bases at J, leaving 6 bases unmatched. The CDR3 nucleotides are TGTGCCAGCAGCTCCGGGACAGGGGGTTCGGATACGCAGTATTTT. It encodes CASSSGTGGSDTQYF.

The chain recombines TRBV7-9 with TRBJ2-1; 15 bases fit TRBD2. The length of the CDR3 is 19 residues. CDR1 is SEHNR, CDR2 FQNEAQ, per germline (reference sequence). With 2 bases clipped from V and 4 bases from J, the junction kept 9 bases outside the gene matches. DNA of the CDR3: TGTGCCAGCAGCTTATGGGGACTAGCGGGAGGCGGCATTTACAATGAGCAGTTCTTC. Translating gives CASSLWGLAGGGIYNEQFF.

The V gene is TRBV27, the J gene TRBJ2-7, with 9 bases fitting TRBD2. The CDR3 has 15 amino acids. From germline, CDR1 is MNHEY and CDR2 SMNVEV (reference sequence). Trimming cost V 2 bases and J 7 bases; bases outside gene matches: 9. Here the CDR3 reads CASSLRVAGVEEQYF. Written as DNA, the CDR3 is TGTGCCAGCAGTTTACGGGTAGCGGGAGTCGAAGAGCAGTACTTC.

The gene calls are TRBV7-9 and TRBJ1-1; 8 nucleotides line up with TRBD1. CDR1 and CDR2 (germline): SEHNR, FQNEAQ (reference sequence). V was clipped by 5 bases and J by 1 base; unmatched bases: 6. This CDR3 is built from 15 residues. The CDR3 nucleotides are TGTGCCAGCAGCAGAGCAGGGGGCCGGAACACTGAAGCTTTCTTT. This translates into CASSRAGGRNTEAFF.

In this sample, this clone turned up once. This rearrangement joins TRBV30 to TRBJ2-1; 12 positions agree with TRBD2. J gave up 1 base and V 4 bases, and 5 bases lay outside the gene matches. CDR3 size: 16 residues. Germline-derived CDR1 and CDR2 are GTSNPN and SVGIG (reference sequence). CDR3 region: CAWKLAGGPSYNEQFF. Written as DNA, the CDR3 is TGTGCCTGGAAACTAGCGGGAGGTCCTTCCTACAATGAGCAGTTCTTC.

J is TRBJ1-1 and V is TRBV13, with D uncertain. The CDR3 consists of 14 residues. Trimming took off 3 bases at V and 1 base at J, with 9 bases between the two ends. CDR1 and CDR2 from the germline V gene are PRHDT and FYEKMQ (reference sequence). The CDR3 here is CASSFVPTNTEAFF. DNA of the CDR3: TGTGCCAGCAGCTTCGTACCGACGAACACTGAAGCTTTCTTT.

The CDR3 nucleotides read TGTGCCAGCAGTTTTAGTGCGTACCAAGAGACCCAGTACTTC. Translation gives CASSFSAYQETQYF. The chain joins TRBV28 to TRBJ2-5, with no clear D. The CDR3 has 14 residues. Germline V gene sequence: CDR1 MDHEN, CDR2 SYDVKM. The V end lost 3 bases, the J end lost 0 bases, and 8 bases lay between the germline ends.

V usage is TRBV7-9 and J usage is TRBJ2-3, with 11 bases lining up with TRBD2. V lost 1 base, J lost 4 bases, and 4 bases stayed unmatched. The CDR3 consists of 16 residues. Germline CDR1 and CDR2: SEHNR and FQNEAQ (reference sequence). The CDR3 protein is CASSLVASGRPDTQYF. The CDR3 DNA follows: TGTGCCAGCAGCTTAGTGGCTAGCGGGAGGCCAGATACGCAGTATTTT. Variable domain in full (rest from reference TRBV7-9 and TRBJ2-3): DTGVSQNPRHKITKRGQNVTFRCDPISEHNRLYWYRQTLGQGPEFLTYFQNEAQLEKSRLLSDRFSAERPKGSFSTLEIQRTEQGDSAMYLCASSLVASGRPDTQYFGPGTRLTVL.

CDR3 in amino acids: CASSFSRGLGTYGYTF. The CDR3 nucleotides read TGTGCCAGCAGTTTCTCCCGGGGGCTGGGGACCTATGGCTACACCTTC. V usage is TRBV27 and J usage is TRBJ1-2, with a tentative D call TRBD1 (6 bases). Deletions cut 3 bases from V and 4 bases from J, with 18 bases between. Germline V gives CDR1 MNHEY, CDR2 SMNVEV (reference sequence). This CDR3 has 16 residues.

This chain links TRBV19 with TRBJ2-7, with 8 bases aligning to TRBD1. V was pared by 4 bases and J by 5 bases, with 7 bases of the junction left unmatched. The germline V gene encodes CDR1 LNHDA and CDR2 SQIVND (reference sequence). This CDR3 is 14 amino acids long. The CDR3 loop is CASSTRTGLNEQYF. CDR3 nucleotides: TGTGCCAGTAGTACGCGGACAGGGTTGAACGAGCAGTACTTC.

V gene TRBV9 combines with J gene TRBJ1-1, with D possibly being TRBD1 (6 bases). The CDR3 extends over 14 amino acids. Germline CDR1 SGDLS, CDR2 YYNGEE. Trimming removed 4 bases from V and 3 bases from J, with 13 bases in between. The CDR3 nucleotides read TGTGCCAGCAGCTTTTACAGGGAGTACACTGAAGCTTTCTTT. It codes for CASSFYREYTEAFF.

The V gene is TRBV11-3, the J gene TRBJ2-3, with D uncertain. Trimming removed 8 bases at V and 1 base at J, with 10 bases between. The germline V gene has CDR1 SGHNT and CDR2 YENEEA. This CDR3 is built from 13 residues. Written as DNA, the CDR3 is TGTGCCAGCTCCCCGTTTCGCACAGATACGCAGTATTTT. Translated, it gives CASSPFRTDTQYF.

The rearrangement links TRBV18 to TRBJ2-7, with TRBD1 matching 12 bases. J was trimmed by 6 bases and V by 3 bases; bases with no gene match: 6. The length of the CDR3 is 15 residues. Germline V gene lookup returns CDR1 KGHSH and CDR2 LQKENI. CDR3: CASSPGTGGIGEQYF. In DNA, the CDR3 is TGTGCCAGCTCACCGGGGACAGGGGGCATCGGCGAGCAGTACTTC.

The rearrangement links TRBV18 to TRBJ1-1, with a weak D call TRBD1 (5 bases). Germline loops: CDR1 KGHSH, CDR2 LQKENI. This CDR3 is built from 13 residues. V lost 4 bases and J 1 base, leaving 7 bases between the germline ends. The CDR3 here is CASSQGENTEAFF. In DNA, the CDR3 is TGTGCCAGCTCACAAGGGGAGAACACTGAAGCTTTCTTT.

Only one count was recorded for this clone. The CDR3 is CASSPGTGWNTEAFF. The CDR3 region has the DNA TGTGCCAGCAGCCCAGGGACAGGGTGGAACACTGAAGCTTTCTTT. The rearrangement uses TRBV9 and TRBJ1-1; 9 bases are a match to TRBD1. Per the germline V gene, CDR1 is SGDLS and CDR2 is YYNGEE. J was trimmed by 1 base and V by 4 bases; bases with no gene match: 5. This CDR3 comprises 15 residues.

This chain joins TRBV11-3 and TRBJ2-2; the D gene is possibly TRBD1 (6 bases). Trimming stripped 5 bases from V and 0 bases from J, with 25 bases between. The CDR3 spans 20 residues. Germline V gives CDR1 SGHNT, CDR2 YENEEA. The DNA of the CDR3 is TGTGCCAGCAGCCTACAGGGTTTTAGGTACCTAGATTCGAACACCGGGGAGCTGTTTTTT. It codes for CASSLQGFRYLDSNTGELFF.

The J gene is TRBJ2-5, the V gene TRBV27; TRBD2 aligns across 9 bases. Germline CDR1 reads MNHEY; CDR2 reads SMNVEV (reference sequence). The V and J ends lost 5 bases and 5 bases, in that order; junction bases with no gene match: 6. The CDR3 length is 14 residues. The CDR3 reads CASSRLAVGETQYF. CDR3 bases: TGTGCCAGCAGTCGACTAGCGGTTGGGGAGACCCAGTACTTC.